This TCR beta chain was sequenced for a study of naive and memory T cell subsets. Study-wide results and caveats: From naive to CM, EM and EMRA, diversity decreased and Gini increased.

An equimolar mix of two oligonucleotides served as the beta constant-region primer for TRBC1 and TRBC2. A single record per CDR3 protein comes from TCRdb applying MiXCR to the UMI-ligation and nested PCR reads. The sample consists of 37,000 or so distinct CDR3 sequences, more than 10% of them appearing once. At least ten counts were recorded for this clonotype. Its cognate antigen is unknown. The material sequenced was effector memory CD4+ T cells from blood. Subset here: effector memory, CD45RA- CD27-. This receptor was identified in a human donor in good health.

Here the CDR3 reads CSAPGTGIHEQYF. Here the CDR3 DNA reads TGCAGTGCTCCCGGGACAGGGATCCACGAGCAGTACTTC. This chain connects TRBV20-1 to TRBJ2-7, with 9 bases aligning to TRBD1. The J segment lost 5 bases and the V segment lost 5 bases, leaving 7 bases of the junction unmatched. Germline V gives CDR1 DFQATT, CDR2 SNEGSKA (reference sequence). CDR3 size: 13 residues.